The clone carrying this TCR beta chain appeared once. Its cognate antigen is unknown. CDR1 and CDR2 from the germline V gene are MGHDK and SYGVNS. Trimming removed 3 bases from V and 0 bases from J, with 5 bases in between. The CDR3 loop spans 13 amino acids. The data were produced by immunoSEQ multiplex PCR, yet TCRdb's version contains in-frame clones alone and is incomplete. This sample has more than 95,000 clones, with around 85% found just once. This entry is derived from a study of T cell responses to AZD1222 COVID-19 vaccine. Study findings and constraints: Spike-wide vaccine-associated CD4 TCRs dominated at 160-218 and 743-854. Nearly half of spike-specific TCRs reportedly target unmutated variant regions.

V is TRBV25-1 and J is TRBJ2-5; D remains ambiguous. Here the sequenced sample was peripheral blood, taken on day 0 of MenACWY control vaccination. The clonotype comes from an adult in good health. The CDR3 is CASSDTNQETQYF. The DNA for the CDR3 is TGTGCCAGCAGTGATACTAACCAAGAGACCCAGTACTTC.